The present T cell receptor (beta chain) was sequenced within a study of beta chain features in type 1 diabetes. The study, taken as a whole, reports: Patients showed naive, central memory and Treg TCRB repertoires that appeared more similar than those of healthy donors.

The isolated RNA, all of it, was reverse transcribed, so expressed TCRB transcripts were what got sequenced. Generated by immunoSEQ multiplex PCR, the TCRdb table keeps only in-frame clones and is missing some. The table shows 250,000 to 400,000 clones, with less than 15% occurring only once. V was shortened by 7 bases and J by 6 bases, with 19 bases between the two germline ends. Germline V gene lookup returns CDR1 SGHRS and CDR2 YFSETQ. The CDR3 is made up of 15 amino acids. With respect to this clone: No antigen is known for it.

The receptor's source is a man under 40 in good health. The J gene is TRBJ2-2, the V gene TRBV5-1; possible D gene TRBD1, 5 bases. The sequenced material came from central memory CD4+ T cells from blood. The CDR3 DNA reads TGCGCCAGCTCCGGGCAGGGATTAAGATCCGGGGAGCTGTTTTTT. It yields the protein CASSGQGLRSGELFF.